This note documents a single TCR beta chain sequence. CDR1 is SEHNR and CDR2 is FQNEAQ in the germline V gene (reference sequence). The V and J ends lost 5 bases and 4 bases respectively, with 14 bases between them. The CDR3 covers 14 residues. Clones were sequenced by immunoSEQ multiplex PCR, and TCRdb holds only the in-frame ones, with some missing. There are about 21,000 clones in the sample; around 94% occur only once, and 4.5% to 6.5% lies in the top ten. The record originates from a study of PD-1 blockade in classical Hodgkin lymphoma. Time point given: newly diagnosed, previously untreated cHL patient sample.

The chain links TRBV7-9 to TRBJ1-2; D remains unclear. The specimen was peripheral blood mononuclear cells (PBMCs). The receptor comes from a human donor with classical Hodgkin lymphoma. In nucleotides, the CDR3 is TGTGCCAGCAGCCCCGATAGACCCCTCTATGGCTACACCTTC. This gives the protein CASSPDRPLYGYTF.